The source of this T cell receptor beta chain is a study of spatial heterogeneity in lung cancer. This clonotype appeared a few times. V was shortened by 3 bases and J by 8 bases, with 15 bases between the two germline ends. Per germline, CDR1 MNHEY and CDR2 SMNVEV (reference sequence). This CDR3 is 14 amino acids long. TCRdb re-called the 5' RACE reads through MiXCR, storing one row per CDR3 protein. Of 40,000 to 45,000 distinct CDR3 sequences in the sample, 6.8% are singletons; the top ten hold around 45%. Time point of the sample: sample taken at primary tumor resection. This sequence was found in a female donor with early-stage non-small cell lung cancer. The chain joins TRBV27 to TRBJ2-3, with D tentatively TRBD1 (5 bases). Sample: PBMCs, taken at surgery. This CDR3 reads CASSLLGVGATQYF. In DNA, the CDR3 is TGTGCCAGCAGTTTGTTAGGGGTAGGTGCTACGCAGTATTTT.